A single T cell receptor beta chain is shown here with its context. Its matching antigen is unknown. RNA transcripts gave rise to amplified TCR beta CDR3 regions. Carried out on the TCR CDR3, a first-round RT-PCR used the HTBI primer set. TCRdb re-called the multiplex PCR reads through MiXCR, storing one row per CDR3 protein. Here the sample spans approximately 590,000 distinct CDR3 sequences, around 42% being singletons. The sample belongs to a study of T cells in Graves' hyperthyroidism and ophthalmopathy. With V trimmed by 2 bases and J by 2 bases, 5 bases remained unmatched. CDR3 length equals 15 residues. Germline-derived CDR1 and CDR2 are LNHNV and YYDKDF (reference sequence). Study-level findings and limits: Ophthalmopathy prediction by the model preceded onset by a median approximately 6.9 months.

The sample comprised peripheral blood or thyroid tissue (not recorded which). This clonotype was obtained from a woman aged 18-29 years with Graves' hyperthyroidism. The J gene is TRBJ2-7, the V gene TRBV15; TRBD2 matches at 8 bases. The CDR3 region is CATSRPTGGTYEQYF. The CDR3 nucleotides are TGTGCCACCAGCAGACCAACGGGAGGGACCTACGAGCAGTACTTC.